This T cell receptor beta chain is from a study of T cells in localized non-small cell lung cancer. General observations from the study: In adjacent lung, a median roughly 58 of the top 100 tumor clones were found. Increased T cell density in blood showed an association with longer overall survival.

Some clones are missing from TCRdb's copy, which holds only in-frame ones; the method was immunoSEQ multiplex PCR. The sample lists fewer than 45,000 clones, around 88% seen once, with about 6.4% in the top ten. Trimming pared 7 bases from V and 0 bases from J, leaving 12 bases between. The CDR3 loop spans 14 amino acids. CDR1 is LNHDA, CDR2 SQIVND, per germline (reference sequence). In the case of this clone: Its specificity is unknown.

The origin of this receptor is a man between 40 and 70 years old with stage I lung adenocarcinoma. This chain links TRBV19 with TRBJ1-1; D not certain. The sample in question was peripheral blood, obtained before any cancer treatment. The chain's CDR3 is CASNDGRMNTEAFF. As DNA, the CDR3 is TGTGCCAGTAACGACGGGCGGATGAACACTGAAGCTTTCTTT.